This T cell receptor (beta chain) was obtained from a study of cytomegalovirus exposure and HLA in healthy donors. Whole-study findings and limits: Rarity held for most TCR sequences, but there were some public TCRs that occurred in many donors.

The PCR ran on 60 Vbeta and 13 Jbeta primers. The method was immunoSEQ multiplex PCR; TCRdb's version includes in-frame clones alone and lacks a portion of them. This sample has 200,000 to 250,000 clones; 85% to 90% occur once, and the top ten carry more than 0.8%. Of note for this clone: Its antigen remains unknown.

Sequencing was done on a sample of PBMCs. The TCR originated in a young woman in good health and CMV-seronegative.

The CDR3 nucleotides read TGCGCCAGCAGCCCGGACACCTATGGCTACACCTTC. It specifies CASSPDTYGYTF. The chain links TRBV10-1 to TRBJ1-2; perhaps TRBD1 as D (5 bases). Germline V gives CDR1 WNHNN, CDR2 SYGVQD (reference sequence). The V end was cut by 6 bases, the J end by 4 bases, with 9 bases between. CDR3 length: 12 amino acids.